One sample yielded the 13 T cell receptor beta chains listed below, sequenced in a study of glioma-infiltrating T cells. TCR alpha and beta CDR3 regions were amplified from RNA using iRepertoire nested multiplex PCR. TCRdb re-called the multiplex PCR reads with MiXCR, one entry per CDR3 protein. The table has fewer than 950 distinct CDR3 sequences, about a sixth seen once. The sequencing sample was made of glioma tissue, nonneoplastic brain tissue, or PBMCs (not recorded which). All receptors come from a human donor with low-grade glioma or glioblastoma, undergoing nonglioma brain surgery, or in good health (not recorded which).

There are many counts of this clonotype. V usage is TRBV5-6 and J usage is TRBJ1-4; TRBD1 agrees at 7 bases. Trimming took 4 bases from V and 6 from J; bases not matched to a gene: 9. This CDR3 is built from 15 residues. CDR1 is SGHDT, CDR2 YYEEEE, per germline. As DNA, the CDR3 is TGTGCCAGCAGCCCCGGACAGGAGGCGGATGAAAAACTGTTTTTT. This gives the protein CASSPGQEADEKLFF.

J is TRBJ2-1 and V is TRBV4-3; 12 bases fit TRBD2. Germline assignment: CDR1 LGHNA and CDR2 YSLEER. This CDR3 contains 15 residues. The V gene end was trimmed by 4 bases and the J gene end by 7 bases; junction bases not matched to a gene: 5. This CDR3 reads CASSPHGTSGNEQFF. The CDR3 region has the DNA TGCGCCAGCAGCCCCCACGGGACTAGCGGGAATGAGCAGTTCTTC.

As regards this clonotype: At one end, the junction sequence differs from germline, possibly due to a read error. This chain links TRBV29-1 with TRBJ1-1; D gene ambiguous. This CDR3 is built from 13 residues. From germline, CDR1 is SQVTM and CDR2 ANQGSEA. CDR3 bases: TGCAGCGTTTTACAGAACATGAACACTGGAGCTCTCTTT. It codes for CSVLQNMNTGALF.

The chain employs TRBV4-1 and TRBJ2-1; TRBD2 matches 9 bases. The CDR3 consists of 13 residues. The germline CDR1 and CDR2 sequences are MGHRA and YSYEKL. Trimming took 5 bases from V and 7 from J; bases not matched to a gene: 3. CDR3 sequence: CASSNSGSNEQFF. The CDR3 DNA is TGCGCCAGCAGCAATAGCGGGAGTAATGAGCAGTTCTTC.

By sample fraction, this clonotype is medium-sized. This chain joins TRBV2 and TRBJ1-5; D ambiguous. The CDR3 has 14 amino acids. The V gene's germline CDR1 is SNHLY and CDR2 FYNNEI. The V end lost 6 bases, the J end lost 4 bases, and 13 bases lay between the germline ends. The CDR3 region is CASSRRSGNQPQHF. The CDR3 nucleotides are TGTGCCAGCAGCCGGCGGTCCGGAAATCAGCCCCAGCATTTT.

This clonotype is judged large (0.1 to 1%). The rearrangement uses TRBV28 and TRBJ2-1, with D hard to call. Germline CDR1 and CDR2: MDHEN and SYDVKM. V shed 2 bases and J shed 10 bases, with 18 bases lying between them. The CDR3 extends over 15 amino acids. CDR3 sequence reads: CASSLTHDGSLEQFF. The CDR3 DNA follows: TGTGCCAGCAGTTTAACCCACGACGGATCCTTGGAGCAGTTCTTC.

This clonotype rates as medium-sized (0.01 to 0.1%). The chain joins TRBV19 to TRBJ1-1; unclear D gene. Trimming removed 4 bases at V and 6 bases at J, with 15 bases between. In germline, CDR1 is LNHDA, CDR2 SQIVND (reference sequence). This CDR3 is built from 14 residues. CDR3 DNA sequence: TGTGCCAGTAGTACGACTATAGGTACCGCTGAAGCTTTCTTT. Translation: CASSTTIGTAEAFF.

This clonotype appeared many times. The chain carries TRBV4-3 and TRBJ2-3; D may correspond to TRBD1 or TRBD2 (5 bases each). Deletions cut 1 base from V and 9 bases from J, with 11 bases between. The CDR3 loop spans 13 amino acids. The germline V gene has CDR1 LGHNA and CDR2 YSLEER. CDR3 region: CASSQAGSLTQYF. CDR3 sequence (DNA): TGCGCCAGCAGCCAAGCAGGGAGTCTCACGCAGTATTTT.

This clonotype is large in the sample. This chain joins TRBV20-1 and TRBJ2-7, with 7 bases fitting TRBD1. Germline V CDR1 and CDR2: DFQATT, SNEGSKA (reference sequence). The CDR3 is 13 amino acids. The V gene end was trimmed by 0 bases and the J gene end by 3 bases; junction bases not matched to a gene: 2. CDR3 loop: CSARDRQGYEQYV. The CDR3 DNA follows: TGCAGTGCTAGAGATCGACAGGGCTACGAGCAGTACGTC.

A few counts support this clonotype. The chain employs TRBV20-1 and TRBJ1-1; D remains ambiguous. V gave up 4 bases and J gave up 1 base, with 7 bases separating them. CDR3 size: 12 residues. Looked up from germline, CDR1 is DFQATT and CDR2 is SNEGSKA (reference sequence). CDR3 in amino acids: CSATGRNTEAFF. The CDR3, as DNA: TGCAGTGCTACAGGCAGGAACACTGAAGCTTTCTTT.

This clonotype qualifies as large (0.1 to 1%). The chain is built from TRBV20-1 and TRBJ1-3, with D possibly TRBD1 on 5 matching bases. From germline, CDR1 is DFQATT and CDR2 SNEGSKA (reference sequence). This CDR3 spans 14 amino acids. V lost 1 base and J lost 0, with 7 bases in between. The CDR3: CSARATVSGNTIYF. The CDR3 DNA follows: TGCAGTGCTAGAGCGACAGTCTCTGGAAACACCATATATTTT.

This clonotype is termed medium-sized. This chain connects TRBV19 to TRBJ2-1, with 11 bases fitting TRBD2. The junction had 5 bases not matched to a gene; V was cut back by 6 bases and J by 1 base. Germline V gene data show CDR1 as LNHDA and CDR2 as SQIVND (reference sequence). The CDR3 is 16 residues long. CDR3 coding DNA: TGTGCCAGTAGCCCCAGACTAGCGGGATCCTACAATGAGCAGTTCTTC. Its protein product is CASSPRLAGSYNEQFF.

At least ten counts were recorded for this clonotype. The rearrangement uses TRBV11-3 and TRBJ2-1, with 7 bases identical to TRBD2. After removal of 1 base from V and 6 bases from J, the junction contained 0 bases not matched to a gene. Germline V gene lookup returns CDR1 SGHNT and CDR2 YENEEA. The CDR3 runs 13 residues. The CDR3, as DNA: TGTGCCAGCAGCTTAGGACTAGCCAATGAGCAGTTCTTC. It codes for CASSLGLANEQFF.